This T cell receptor (beta chain) was recovered during a study of blood T cell repertoires in COVID-19. The wider study: The United States, Italy and Spain were the sources of the acute and convalescent COVID-19 samples. T cells, B-cell-depleted T cells, or PBMCs provided the cDNA or gDNA that served as material.

CDR3 size: 14 residues. Germline V gene sequence: CDR1 MNHEY, CDR2 SVGEGT. The V and J ends lost 2 bases and 5 bases respectively, with 12 bases between them. Under the authors' procedure: Amplifying reference gene primers gave estimates of nucleated cell counts. The table came from immunoSEQ multiplex PCR; TCRdb's copy has only in-frame clones and leaves some out. V and J calls and clone size are as listed in that table; D and trimming were resolved from the DNA. Among just over 80,000 clones listed, over 60% were seen once. This receptor was taken from a woman at least 80 years old with active or convalescent COVID-19. The sample was peripheral blood. The rearrangement joins TRBV6-2 or TRBV6-3 to TRBJ1-2, with D maybe TRBD1 (6 bases). In nucleotides, the CDR3 is TGTGCCAGCAGTTACCTCAGGGGTCGTTATGGCTACACCTTC. Protein product: CASSYLRGRYGYTF.